This TCR beta chain was obtained from a study of T-cell reconstitution after alpha-beta-depleted transplantation in children. Findings and limits, study-wide: Reports say that about two months after transplant, the alpha-beta T cells came out of several hundred graft clones that had expanded. A year post-transplant, T-cell counts and diversity derived mostly from newly produced T cells. Surviving recipient T cells and intrathymic progenitors accounted for some patients' high TCRbeta diversity at day 60.

This sample's TCRbeta library carried unique molecular identifier barcodes. Using its own MiXCR run on the PCR reads, TCRdb lists one record per CDR3 protein. The table shows hundreds of thousands of distinct CDR3 sequences, with around 13% occurring only once. This clonotype was picked up a small number of times. Its antigen is still unknown. The clonotype originates from a girl aged 2 to 10 with congenital amegakaryocytic thrombocytopenia, due to receive a stem cell transplant. Sequences were derived from PBMCs, sampled before TCRalphabeta/CD19-depleted stem cell transplant.

CDR3 DNA: TGTGCCAGCAGCCCTATACGGGGAACTAATGAAAAACTGTTTTTT. It codes for CASSPIRGTNEKLFF. J is TRBJ1-4 and V is TRBV7-2; D unclear. Germline V gene lookup returns CDR1 SGHTA and CDR2 FQGNSA. This CDR3 is 15 amino acids long. V dropped 5 bases and J dropped 1 base, with 11 bases sitting between them.